The 24 T cell receptor beta chains given below trace back to one sample, sequenced in a study of CD8 T cells in ankylosing spondylitis. What these receptors recognize is not known. Study-wide results and limits: A motif in TCR beta, a set of 8 or 9 highly homologous variants, appeared characteristic of ankylosing spondylitis blood.

TCRdb itself ran the 5' RACE reads through MiXCR, one entry per CDR3 protein. This table holds some 140,000 distinct CDR3 sequences, 15% to 20% found once. Input material: blood, either unsorted or a sorted T cell fraction (not recorded which). These receptors were obtained from a male donor with ankylosing spondylitis.

This clonotype occurred a few times. This chain links TRBV12-3 or TRBV12-4 with TRBJ1-2, with D perhaps TRBD1 (6 bases). This CDR3 has 14 residues. Trimming cost V 1 base and J 5 bases, with 11 bases left between them. The CDR3 here is CASSLGTALYGYTF. CDR3 DNA: TGTGCCAGCAGTTTAGGGACAGCCCTTTATGGCTACACCTTC.

This clonotype was recorded many times. The chain is built from TRBV29-1 and TRBJ2-7, with D perhaps assigned TRBD1 or TRBD2 (6 bases each). The CDR3 sequence is 14 residues long. Germline V gene data show CDR1 as SQVTM and CDR2 as ANQGSEA. Trimming took off 6 bases at V and 1 base at J, with 16 bases between the two ends. CDR3 in amino acids: CSVEGQGRSYEQYF. CDR3 coding DNA: TGCAGCGTGGAGGGCCAGGGGAGATCCTACGAGCAGTACTTC.

In this sample, this clonotype turned up a few times. This chain uses TRBV5-1 with TRBJ2-7; D not certain. The V and J ends lost 0 bases and 3 bases respectively, with 7 bases between them. There are 13 residues in the CDR3. CDR1 SGHRS and CDR2 YFSETQ come from the germline V gene. The CDR3, as DNA: TGCGCCAGCAGCTTGGCCTCCGACTACGAGCAGTACTTC. It specifies CASSLASDYEQYF.

The chain has TRBV6-2 or TRBV6-3 and TRBJ2-7; 11 nucleotides align to TRBD2. The CDR3 covers 15 residues. CDR1 MNHEY and CDR2 SVGEGT come from the germline V gene. Trimming removed 6 bases from V and 2 bases from J; junction bases left unmatched: 6. The CDR3 sequence is CASSIGTSGPYEQYF. DNA of the CDR3: TGTGCCAGCAGCATCGGGACTAGCGGCCCCTACGAGCAGTACTTC.

In its sample, this clonotype was seen a few times. The V gene is TRBV7-9, the J gene TRBJ1-2; no definite D call. CDR1 is SEHNR and CDR2 is FQNEAQ in the germline V gene (reference sequence). V was trimmed by 6 bases and J by 8 bases, leaving 10 bases between them. The CDR3 runs to 11 residues. The CDR3 sequence: CASRAVEGYTF. As DNA, the CDR3 is TGTGCCAGCAGGGCAGTTGAAGGCTACACCTTC.

This clonotype was seen a handful of times. The rearrangement links TRBV7-9 to TRBJ1-1, with 8 bases matching TRBD1. Germline trimming cut 5 bases from V and 6 bases from J; bases unmatched to any gene: 11. The CDR3 is made up of 15 amino acids. Per the germline V gene, CDR1 is SEHNR and CDR2 is FQNEAQ (reference sequence). The CDR3 DNA sequence: TGTGCCAGCAGCACGGGACAGGCTGGGACTTCTGAAGCTTTCTTT. This gives the protein CASSTGQAGTSEAFF.

This clonotype was recorded a few times. J is TRBJ2-2 and V is TRBV5-1; 13 bases line up with TRBD2. The V segment lost 0 bases and the J segment 1 base; nucleotides outside the gene matches: 3. In germline, CDR1 is SGHRS, CDR2 YFSETQ. The CDR3 has 18 residues. Written as DNA, the CDR3 is TGCGCCAGCAGCTTGGCCGGGACTAGCGGGAAGAACACCGGGGAGCTGTTTTTT. As protein: CASSLAGTSGKNTGELFF.

A remark on this clonotype: This CDR3 is missing its conserved last phenylalanine or tryptophan, likely due to a read error. This chain connects TRBV28 to TRBJ1-1, with D hard to call. Between the trimmed V and J ends, which lost 8 bases and 7 bases, there was a span of 14 bases. This CDR3 is built from 12 residues. Germline lookup yields CDR1 MDHEN and CDR2 SYDVKM. DNA of the CDR3: TGTGCCAGCGGATCCGTGACGGATGAAGCTTTCCTT. Its protein product is CASGSVTDEAFL.

This clonotype was seen once. The J gene is TRBJ2-7, the V gene TRBV5-6; D is possibly TRBD2 (6 bases). CDR1 is SGHDT, CDR2 YYEEEE, per germline. Trimming shortened V by 4 bases and J by 3 bases, and 14 bases separated the two germline ends. The CDR3 is 14 amino acids. The CDR3, as DNA: TGTGCCAGCAGCCCGAAGAGGGGAGGCTACGAGCAGTACTTC. Its translation: CASSPKRGGYEQYF.

The CDR3 coding sequence is TGTGCCAGCAGTTTCGTTTTATTCACAGATACGCAGTATTTT. Protein sequence: CASSFVLFTDTQYF. The gene calls are TRBV12-3 or TRBV12-4 and TRBJ2-3; D is ambiguous. The CDR3 covers 14 residues. Trimming removed 3 bases from V and 2 bases from J, with 9 bases in between.

This clonotype was picked up a small number of times. CDR3 sequence reads: CSATHGGTSEGTQYF. For the CDR3, the DNA is TGCAGTGCAACTCATGGCGGGACATCCGAGGGGACCCAGTACTTC. The chain recombines TRBV20-1 with TRBJ2-5; perhaps D is TRBD1 or TRBD2 (6 bases each). With 6 bases removed from V and 7 bases from J, the gap between germline ends came to 24 bases. CDR1 and CDR2 from the germline V gene are DFQATT and SNEGSKA (reference sequence). The CDR3 runs to 15 residues.

A note on this clonotype: One end of the junction does not line up with germline, which may come from a read error. The V call is TRBV4-3, the J call TRBJ2-2; D not resolved. The CDR3 contains 16 residues. Germline assignment: CDR1 LGHNA and CDR2 YSLEER. The CDR3 coding sequence is TGCACCAGCAGCCAAGATTTAGCCCGTTGGACCGGGGAGCTGTTTTTT. Translation gives CTSSQDLARWTGELFF.

The gene calls are TRBV4-1 and TRBJ2-7; D possibly uses TRBD1 or TRBD2 (6 bases each). From germline, CDR1 is MGHRA and CDR2 YSYEKL. Between the trimmed V and J ends, which lost 5 bases and 3 bases, there was a span of 17 bases. This CDR3 is 15 amino acids long. This CDR3 reads CASSFREQGSYEQYF. The CDR3 coding sequence is TGCGCCAGCAGCTTCCGGGAGCAGGGGAGCTACGAGCAGTACTTC.

This clonotype was seen a handful of times. This chain connects TRBV29-1 to TRBJ1-1; 8 nucleotides match TRBD1. The CDR3 spans 13 residues. In germline, CDR1 is SQVTM, CDR2 ANQGSEA. Trimming cost V 6 bases and J 4 bases; bases outside gene matches: 7. The CDR3 DNA reads TGCAGCGTCTCAGGGGGCGAGGTCACTGAAGCTTTCTTT. It is translated as CSVSGGEVTEAFF.

The table lists this clonotype with a few counts. Its ends do not fully match the called genes, so a read error is possible. The rearrangement uses TRBV20-1 and TRBJ1-1, with 8 positions matching TRBD1. From germline, CDR1 is DFQATT and CDR2 SNEGSKA (reference sequence). This CDR3 region has 15 residues. This chain's CDR3 is CSANPRGPVNSEAFF. CDR3 nucleotide sequence: TGCAGTGCTAACCCCAGGGGGCCGGTGAACTCTGAAGCTTTCTTT.

The chain recombines TRBV4-1 with TRBJ2-4; TRBD1 matches at 10 bases. J lost 1 base, V lost 3 bases, and 6 bases had no gene match. The CDR3 has 17 residues. From germline, CDR1 is MGHRA and CDR2 YSYEKL. CDR3 bases: TGCGCCAGCAGCCAGAGACAGGGGGCGATGGCCAAAAACATTCAGTACTTC. Its protein is CASSQRQGAMAKNIQYF.

This clonotype came up a few times. The chain employs TRBV4-1 and TRBJ2-7; 10 bases map to TRBD1. J gave up 6 bases and V 6 bases, and 5 bases lay outside the gene matches. This CDR3 is 13 amino acids long. Germline V gives CDR1 MGHRA, CDR2 YSYEKL. For the CDR3, the DNA is TGCGCCAGCAGTAAGGGACAGGGGATCGAGCAGTACTTC. Translation gives CASSKGQGIEQYF.

Written as DNA, the CDR3 is TGTGCCAGCAGCCCACAATGGGGTGACAGGGGTTCCTACGAGCAGTACTTC. Protein sequence: CASSPQWGDRGSYEQYF. The chain couples TRBV11-2 to TRBJ2-7; TRBD1 matches 8 bases. V shed 5 bases, J shed 1 base, and the junction held 13 bases outside the gene matches. CDR3 length equals 17 residues. Germline V CDR1 and CDR2: SGHAT, FQNNGV.

This clonotype has only a few counts. The chain couples TRBV12-3 or TRBV12-4 to TRBJ2-7, with 7 bases fitting TRBD2. CDR3 length: 16 amino acids. The J segment lost 0 bases and the V segment lost 3 bases, leaving 8 bases of the junction unmatched. CDR3 nucleotide sequence: TGTGCCAGCAGTTTTGGCGGGAGATATGTCTCCTACGAGCAGTACTTC. Its translation: CASSFGGRYVSYEQYF.

This clonotype was picked up a small number of times. The V gene is TRBV10-2, the J gene TRBJ2-2; unclear D gene. Germline CDR1 is WSHSY and CDR2 is SAAADI. V shed 0 bases and J shed 7 bases, with 6 bases lying between them. The CDR3 is made up of 13 amino acids. The CDR3 nucleotides are TGCGCCAGCAGTGAGTCTAACGTCGGGGAGCTGTTTTTT. It codes for CASSESNVGELFF.

This clonotype has only a few counts. The chain couples TRBV12-5 to TRBJ1-4; D ambiguous. Between the trimmed V and J ends, which lost 1 base and 8 bases, there was a span of 14 bases. Germline V gives CDR1 LGHNT, CDR2 FRNRAP. CDR3 length equals 15 residues. This chain's CDR3 is CASGLAGPAGEKLFF. CDR3 bases: TGTGCTAGTGGTTTGGCGGGCCCGGCGGGCGAAAAACTGTTTTTT.

The chain is built from TRBV20-1 and TRBJ2-1; D call uncertain. The CDR3 runs 14 residues. Trimming pared 2 bases from V and 5 bases from J, leaving 13 bases between. Germline CDR1 reads DFQATT; CDR2 reads SNEGSKA (reference sequence). CDR3: CSARPFLGNNEQFF. Written as DNA, the CDR3 is TGCAGTGCTAGACCGTTTCTAGGAAACAATGAGCAGTTCTTC.

V gene TRBV6-1 combines with J gene TRBJ1-2; D remains unclear. Germline V CDR1 and CDR2: MNHNS, SASEGT. The CDR3 extends over 11 amino acids. Trimming removed 7 bases at V and 4 bases at J, with 7 bases between. CDR3 in DNA: TGTGCCAGCAACGATTTCTATGGCTACACCTTC. Its translation: CASNDFYGYTF.

This clonotype has a handful of counts. The rearrangement uses TRBV2 and TRBJ2-1, with TRBD1 matching over 8 bases. V shed 4 bases and J 5 bases; nucleotides not matched to a gene: 7. This CDR3 comprises 15 residues. Looked up from germline, CDR1 is SNHLY and CDR2 is FYNNEI. The DNA for the CDR3 is TGTGCCAGCAGTGGGGGGACAGGAAGAGACAATGAGCAGTTCTTC. This gives the protein CASSGGTGRDNEQFF.